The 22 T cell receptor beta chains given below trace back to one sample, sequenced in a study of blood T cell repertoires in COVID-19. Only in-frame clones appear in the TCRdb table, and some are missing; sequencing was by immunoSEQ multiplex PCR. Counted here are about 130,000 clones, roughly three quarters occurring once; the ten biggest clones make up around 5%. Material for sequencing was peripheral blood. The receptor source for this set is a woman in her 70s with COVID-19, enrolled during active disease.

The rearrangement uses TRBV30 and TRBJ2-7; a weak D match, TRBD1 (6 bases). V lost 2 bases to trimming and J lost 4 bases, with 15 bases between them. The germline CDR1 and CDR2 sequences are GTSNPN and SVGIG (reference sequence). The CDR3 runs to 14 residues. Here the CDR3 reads CAWSPPQGGYEQYF. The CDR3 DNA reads TGTGCCTGGAGTCCCCCTCAAGGGGGATACGAGCAGTACTTC.

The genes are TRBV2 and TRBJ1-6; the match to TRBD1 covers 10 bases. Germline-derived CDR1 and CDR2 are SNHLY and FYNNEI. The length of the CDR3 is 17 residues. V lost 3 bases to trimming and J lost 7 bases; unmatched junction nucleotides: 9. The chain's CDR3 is CASSDLRQGARNSPLHF. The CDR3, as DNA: TGTGCCAGCAGTGACCTTCGACAGGGGGCGAGGAATTCACCCCTCCACTTT.

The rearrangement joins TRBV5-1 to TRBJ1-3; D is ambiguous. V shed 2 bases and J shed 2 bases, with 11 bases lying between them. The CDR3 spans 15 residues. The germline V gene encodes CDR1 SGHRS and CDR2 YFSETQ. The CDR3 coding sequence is TGCGCCAGCAGCTTAATGGCTACTACTGGAAACACCATATATTTT. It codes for CASSLMATTGNTIYF.

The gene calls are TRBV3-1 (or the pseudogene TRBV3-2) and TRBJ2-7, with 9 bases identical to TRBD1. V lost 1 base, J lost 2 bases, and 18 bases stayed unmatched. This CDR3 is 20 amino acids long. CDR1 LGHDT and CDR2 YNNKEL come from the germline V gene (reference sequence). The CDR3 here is CASSQVFGTARQGGTYEQYF. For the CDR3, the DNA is TGTGCCAGCAGCCAAGTATTCGGGACGGCGAGACAGGGGGGTACCTACGAGCAGTACTTC.

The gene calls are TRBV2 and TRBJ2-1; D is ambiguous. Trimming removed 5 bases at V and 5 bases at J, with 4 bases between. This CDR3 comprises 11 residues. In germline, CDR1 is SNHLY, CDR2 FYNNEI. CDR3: CASSPDNEQFF. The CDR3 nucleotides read TGTGCCAGCAGTCCTGACAATGAGCAGTTCTTC.

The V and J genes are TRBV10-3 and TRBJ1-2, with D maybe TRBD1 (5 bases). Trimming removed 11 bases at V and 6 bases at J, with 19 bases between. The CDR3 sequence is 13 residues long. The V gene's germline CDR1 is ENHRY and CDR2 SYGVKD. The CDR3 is CAARSGFQNGYTF. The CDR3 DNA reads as TGTGCCGCCCGTTCAGGGTTTCAGAATGGCTACACCTTC.

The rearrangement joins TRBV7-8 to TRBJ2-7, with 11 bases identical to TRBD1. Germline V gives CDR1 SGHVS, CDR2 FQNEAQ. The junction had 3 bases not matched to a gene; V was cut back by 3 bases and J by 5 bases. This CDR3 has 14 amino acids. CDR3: CASSFGQGANEQYF. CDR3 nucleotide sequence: TGTGCCAGCAGCTTTGGACAGGGGGCAAACGAGCAGTACTTC. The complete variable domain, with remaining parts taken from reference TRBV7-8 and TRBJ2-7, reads GAGVSQSPRYKVAKRGQDVALRCDPISGHVSLFWYQQALGQGPEFLTYFQNEAQLDKSGLPSDRFFAERPEGSVSTLKIQRTQQEDSAVYLCASSFGQGANEQYFGPGTRLTVT.

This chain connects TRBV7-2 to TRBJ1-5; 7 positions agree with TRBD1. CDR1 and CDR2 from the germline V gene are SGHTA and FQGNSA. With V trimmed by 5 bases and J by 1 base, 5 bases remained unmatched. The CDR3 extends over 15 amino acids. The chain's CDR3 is CASSPRGLSNQPQHF. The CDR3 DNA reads TGTGCCAGCAGCCCCAGGGGGTTAAGCAATCAGCCCCAGCATTTT.

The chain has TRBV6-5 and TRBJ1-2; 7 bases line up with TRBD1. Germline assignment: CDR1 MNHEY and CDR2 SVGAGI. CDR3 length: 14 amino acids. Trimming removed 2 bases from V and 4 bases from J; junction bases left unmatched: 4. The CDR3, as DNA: TGTGCCAGCAGTTACGGGACAGAAGGCTATGGCTACACCTTC. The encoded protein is CASSYGTEGYGYTF.

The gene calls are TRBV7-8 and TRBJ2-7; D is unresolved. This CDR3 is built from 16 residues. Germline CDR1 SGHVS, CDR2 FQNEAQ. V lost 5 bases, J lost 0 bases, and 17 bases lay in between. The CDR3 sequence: CASSPSGFDPSYEQYF. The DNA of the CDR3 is TGTGCCAGCAGCCCCAGTGGTTTCGATCCCTCCTACGAGCAGTACTTC.

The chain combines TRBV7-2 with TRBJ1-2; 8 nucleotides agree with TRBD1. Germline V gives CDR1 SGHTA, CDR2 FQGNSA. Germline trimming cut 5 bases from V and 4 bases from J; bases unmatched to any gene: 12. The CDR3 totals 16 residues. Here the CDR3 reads CASSPRTGPLSYGYTF. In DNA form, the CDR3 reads TGTGCCAGCAGCCCCCGGACAGGGCCTCTTAGCTATGGCTACACCTTC.

CDR3 sequence: CASLTGTNTEAFF. CDR3 bases: TGTGCCAGCTTGACAGGGACTAACACTGAAGCTTTCTTT. V gene TRBV2 combines with J gene TRBJ1-1; TRBD1 aligns across 7 bases. The CDR3 has 13 amino acids. Losses at the gene ends were 8 bases for V and 2 bases for J; bases not matched to a gene: 5. Germline CDR1 and CDR2: SNHLY and FYNNEI.

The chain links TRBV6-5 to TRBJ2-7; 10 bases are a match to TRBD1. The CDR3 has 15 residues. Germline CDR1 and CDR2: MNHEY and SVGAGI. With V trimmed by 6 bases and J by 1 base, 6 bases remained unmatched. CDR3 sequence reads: CASSKPGQGSYEQYF. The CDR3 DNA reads TGTGCCAGCAGCAAACCGGGACAGGGGTCCTACGAGCAGTACTTC.

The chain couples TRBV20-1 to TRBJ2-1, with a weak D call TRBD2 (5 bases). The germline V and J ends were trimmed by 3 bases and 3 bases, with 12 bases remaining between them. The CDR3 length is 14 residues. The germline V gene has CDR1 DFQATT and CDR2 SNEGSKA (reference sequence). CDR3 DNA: TGCAGTGCTAGTGGACGAGGGAGCTACAATGAGCAGTTCTTC. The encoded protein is CSASGRGSYNEQFF.

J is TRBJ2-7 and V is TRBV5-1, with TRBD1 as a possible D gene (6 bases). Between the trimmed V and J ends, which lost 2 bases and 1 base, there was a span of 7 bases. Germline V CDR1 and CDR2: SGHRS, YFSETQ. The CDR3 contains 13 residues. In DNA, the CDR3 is TGCGCCAGCAGCTTACAGGGATCCTACGAGCAGTACTTC. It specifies CASSLQGSYEQYF. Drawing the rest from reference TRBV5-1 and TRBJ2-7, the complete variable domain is KAGVTQTPRYLIKTRGQQVTLSCSPISGHRSVSWYQQTPGQGLQFLFEYFSETQRNKGNFPGRFSGRQFSNSRSEMNVSTLELGDSALYLCASSLQGSYEQYFGPGTRLTVT.

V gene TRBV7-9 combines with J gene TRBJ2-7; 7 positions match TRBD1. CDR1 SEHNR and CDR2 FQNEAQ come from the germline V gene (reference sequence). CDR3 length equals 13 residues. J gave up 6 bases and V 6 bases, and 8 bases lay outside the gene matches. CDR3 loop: CASSRHRDSEQYF. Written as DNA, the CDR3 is TGTGCCAGCAGTCGACACCGGGACAGCGAGCAGTACTTC.

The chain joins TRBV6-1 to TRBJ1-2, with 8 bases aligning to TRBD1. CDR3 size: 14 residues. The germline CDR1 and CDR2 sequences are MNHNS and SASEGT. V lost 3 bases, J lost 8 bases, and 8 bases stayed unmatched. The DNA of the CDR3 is TGTGCCAGCAGTGAGCCCGGACAGGGCGGGGGCTACACCTTC. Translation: CASSEPGQGGGYTF.

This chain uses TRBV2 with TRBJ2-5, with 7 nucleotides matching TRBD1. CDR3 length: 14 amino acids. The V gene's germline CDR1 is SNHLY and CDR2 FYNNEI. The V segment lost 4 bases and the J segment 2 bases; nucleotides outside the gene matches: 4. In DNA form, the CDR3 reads TGTGCCAGCAGTGTTGGGGGACAGCAAGAGACCCAGTACTTC. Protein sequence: CASSVGGQQETQYF.

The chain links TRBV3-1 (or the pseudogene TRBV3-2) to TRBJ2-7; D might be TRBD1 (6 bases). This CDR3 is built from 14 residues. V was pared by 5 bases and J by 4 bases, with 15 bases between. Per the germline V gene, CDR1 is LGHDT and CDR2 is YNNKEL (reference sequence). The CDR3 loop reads CASSLEQGPYEQYF. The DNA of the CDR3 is TGTGCCAGCAGCTTGGAACAGGGACCGTACGAGCAGTACTTC.

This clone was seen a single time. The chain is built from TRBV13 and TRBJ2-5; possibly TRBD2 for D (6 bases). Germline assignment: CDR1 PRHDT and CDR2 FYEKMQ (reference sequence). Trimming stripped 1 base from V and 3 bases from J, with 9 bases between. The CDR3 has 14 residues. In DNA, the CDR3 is TGTGCCAGCAGCTTAGACGGGGGAAAAGAGACCCAGTACTTC. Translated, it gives CASSLDGGKETQYF.

CDR3 sequence: CASILDSSPNEQYF. The CDR3 DNA follows: TGTGCCAGCATCTTGGACAGTTCTCCCAACGAGCAGTACTTC. The V call is TRBV28, the J call TRBJ2-7, with D maybe TRBD1 (6 bases). Trimming took off 7 bases at V and 5 bases at J, with 18 bases between the two ends. Germline CDR1 is MDHEN and CDR2 is SYDVKM. The CDR3 runs to 14 residues.

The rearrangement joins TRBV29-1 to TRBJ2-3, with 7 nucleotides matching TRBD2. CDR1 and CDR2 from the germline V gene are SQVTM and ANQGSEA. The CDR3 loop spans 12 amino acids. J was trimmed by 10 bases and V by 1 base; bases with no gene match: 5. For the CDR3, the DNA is TGCAGCGTTGAAGGGGCGCTAGCGGCGCAGTATTTT. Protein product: CSVEGALAAQYF.